Listed here are 25 T cell receptor delta chains from one sample, sequenced in a study of gamma-delta T cells after stem cell transplantation. With CATT, TCRdb re-called clones from the RT-PCR reads. In the table there are 2,000 to 3,000 delta-chain clones, around 25% of which are singletons. The sequenced sample consisted of gamma-delta T cells. These receptors all come from a human donor. It is not recorded whose cells these are; they may come from a transplant donor.

On this clone: The junction departs from germline at one end; a sequencing error may be responsible. Other nucleotide sequences from this sample produce the same CDR3. The chain joins TRAV29/DV5 to TRDJ1; 9 nucleotides match TRDD3. The CDR3 runs to 19 residues. Germline assignment: CDR1 NSMFDY and CDR2 ISSIKDK. CDR3 residues: CAASESFPWGIEYTDKLIF. CDR3 nucleotide sequence: TGTGCCGCAAGCGAGAGCTTCCCGTGGGGGATAGAGTACACCGATAAACTCATCTTT. The variable domain in full, completed from reference TRAV29/DV5 and TRDJ1, reads DQQVKQNSPSLSVQEGRISILNCDYTNSMFDYFLWYKKYPAEGPTFLISISSIKDKNEDGRFTVFLNKSAKHLSLHIVPSQPGDSAVYFCAASESFPWGIEYTDKLIFGKGTRVTVEP.

Worth noting for this clone: This sequence may be a read error, since a much larger clone differs from it by one base. The chain is built from TRDV2 and TRDJ3; TRDD3 matches at 12 bases. The CDR3 loop spans 18 amino acids. Germline loops: CDR1 GEAIGNYY, CDR2 EKD. Here the CDR3 reads CACDTVLGDTWYTRQMFF. CDR3 DNA sequence: TGTGCCTGTGACACCGTACTGGGGGATACCTGGTACACCCGACAGATGTTTTTC.

By sample share, this clone is large (0.1 to 1%). The J gene is TRDJ3, the V gene TRDV2; no definite D call. V gave up 2 bases and J gave up 0 bases, with 4 bases separating them. The CDR3 is made up of 15 amino acids. Germline V lookup: CDR1 GEAIGNYY, CDR2 EKD. The CDR3 nucleotides read TGTGCCTGTGACATTCCCTCCTGGGACACCCGACAGATGTTTTTC. Encoded protein: CACDIPSWDTRQMFF.

In this sample, this clone is large. This chain uses TRDV1 with TRDJ1, with 7 bases fitting TRDD2. The CDR3 consists of 26 residues. The V gene's germline CDR1 is TSWWSYY and CDR2 QGS. V shed 5 bases, J shed 0 bases, and the junction held 39 bases outside the gene matches. The DNA of the CDR3 is TGTGCTCTTGGGCCCCCCCTCTTCCTAGGGGTGGGTTTCATAGGGTCACTGTCCACATACACCGATAAACTCATCTTT. As protein: CALGPPLFLGVGFIGSLSTYTDKLIF.

Comments on this clone: The junction departs from the called germline gene at one end, perhaps through a read error. Other DNA sequences in the sample encode the same CDR3. CDR3 loop: CACDTGENSWDTRQMFF. In nucleotides, the CDR3 is TGCGCCTGTGACACCGGGGAAAACTCCTGGGACACCCGACAGATGTTTTTC. This chain links TRDV2 with TRDJ3; TRDD3 might be the D (5 bases). There are 17 residues in the CDR3. Germline loops: CDR1 GEAIGNYY, CDR2 EKD.

On this clone: This could be a read error, since a much larger clone is one nucleotide away. The rearrangement joins TRDV2 to TRDJ1; 11 bases align to TRDD3. Germline V CDR1 and CDR2: GEAIGNYY, EKD. This CDR3 is 17 amino acids long. The CDR3 DNA is TGTGCCTGTGAAACCCTCTCAATGGGGGATACGCCGGGGGACCTCACCTTT. Protein product: CACETLSMGDTPGDLTF.

Worth noting for this clone: A much larger clone is a single base away; this may be a read error. The rearrangement uses TRDV1 and TRDJ1; 11 nucleotides line up with TRDD3. The V gene end was trimmed by 1 base and the J gene end by 1 base; junction bases not matched to a gene: 14. The CDR3 covers 20 residues. Germline V gene sequence: CDR1 TSWWSYY, CDR2 QGS. CDR3 loop: CALGEPGAGGYRQRTDKLIF. In DNA, the CDR3 is TGTGCTCTTGGGGAACCCGGGGCTGGGGGATACCGTCAACGCACCGATAAACTCATCTTT.

Remarks on this clone: A much larger clonotype is one base distant, so this may be a read error. The same CDR3 is also encoded by other DNA sequences in this sample. The chain links TRDV1 to TRDJ1; D perhaps matches TRDD3 (6 bases). The CDR3 is made up of 19 amino acids. Germline CDR1 TSWWSYY, CDR2 QGS. CDR3 residues: CALGGLSTVCEDGSYKLIF. The CDR3 coding sequence is TGTGCCCTTGGGGGTTTGTCTACGGTCTGCGAGGATGGCTCCTATAAACTCATCTTT.

Of note for this clone: This could be a read error, since a much larger clone is one nucleotide away. The chain recombines TRDV3 with TRDJ1; D tentatively fits TRDD1 or TRDD3 (5 bases each). CDR3 length: 17 residues. CDR1 TVYSNPD and CDR2 GDNSRS come from the germline V gene (reference sequence). The CDR3: CAFKKFRWDSYTDKPIF. CDR3 coding DNA: TGTGCCTTTAAGAAATTTCGGTGGGATTCGTACACCGATAAACCCATCTTT.

This clone was found once. Just one base apart from a much larger clone, this may be a read error. Other DNA sequences in this sample translate to the same CDR3. The gene calls are TRDV3 and TRDJ2; 7 bases line up with TRDD2. The V and J ends lost 2 bases and 3 bases, in that order; junction bases with no gene match: 18. The CDR3 has 18 amino acids. Germline lookup yields CDR1 TVYSNPD and CDR2 GDNSRS (reference sequence). The CDR3 DNA reads TGTGCCTTTCCCGGGCATTCCTACTTCCCCGCAATGACAGCACAACTCTTCTTT. Amino acids: CAFPGHSYFPAMTAQLFF.

As concerns this clone: A much larger clone sits a single nucleotide away, making a read error possible. V is TRDV2 and J is TRDJ3; perhaps TRDD3 as D (5 bases). Deletions cut 0 bases from V and 0 bases from J, with 29 bases between. The CDR3 spans 24 residues. Germline CDR1 and CDR2: GEAIGNYY and EKD. The CDR3 nucleotides read TGTGCCTGTGACACCGGAGGGATGGTTCTGGTGGATCCTCGGAGCTCCTGGGACACCCGACAGATGTTTTTC. This encodes CACDTGGMVLVDPRSSWDTRQMFF.

This clone is medium-sized (0.01 to 0.1%) within its sample. This specimen includes other DNA sequences encoding the same CDR3. The V and J genes are TRDV2 and TRDJ3; TRDD3 aligns across 11 bases. Germline V gives CDR1 GEAIGNYY, CDR2 EKD. The CDR3 extends over 25 amino acids. The ends lost 0 bases at V and 0 bases at J; junction bases unmatched: 21. The CDR3 DNA reads as TGTGCCTGTGACACCCGTTGGCTCCCGAGGCTGGGGGATACCATCTTCTCCTGGGACACCCGACAGATGTTTTTC. This gives the protein CACDTRWLPRLGDTIFSWDTRQMFF.

CDR3 sequence (DNA): TGTGCCTGTGTAGGTACAAGTACTGGGGGATCCGTGAGGTACACCGATAAACTCATCTTT. As protein: CACVGTSTGGSVRYTDKLIF. The gene calls are TRDV2 and TRDJ1, with 10 bases aligning to TRDD3. The CDR3 runs to 20 residues. The V gene's germline CDR1 is GEAIGNYY and CDR2 EKD. Germline trimming cut 5 bases from V and 0 bases from J; bases unmatched to any gene: 20.

This clone was seen a handful of times. This could be a read error, since a much larger clone is one nucleotide away. This sample also contains other DNA sequences that code for the same CDR3. V is TRAV29/DV5 and J is TRDJ1; TRDD3 matches 11 bases. The CDR3 length is 16 residues. CDR1 and CDR2 from the germline V gene are NSMFDY and ISSIKDK. This CDR3 is CAASSPGGYFTDKLIF. The CDR3 nucleotides are TGTGCGGCAAGCTCCCCTGGGGGATACTTCACCGATAAACTCATCTTT.

This clone appeared a few times. A read error is possible here, since a much larger clone lies one base away. Other DNA sequences from this sample encode an identical CDR3 as well. V is TRDV3 and J is TRDJ1, with 9 bases fitting TRDD3. V gave up 1 base and J gave up 1 base; unmatched junction bases: 25. The CDR3 sequence is 21 residues long. Germline values: CDR1 TVYSNPD, CDR2 GDNSRS (reference sequence). CDR3 in amino acids: CAFKPPVPSAGGFERTDKLIF. The CDR3 DNA sequence: TGTGCCTTTAAGCCCCCTGTCCCCAGCGCTGGGGGATTCGAGCGCACCGATAAACTCATCTTT.

Only a few counts were recorded for this clone. This likely reflects a read error, since a far larger clone is one base away. The V call is TRDV2, the J call TRDJ1; 10 positions agree with TRDD3. With V trimmed by 2 bases and J by 2 bases, 1 base remained unmatched. This CDR3 contains 14 residues. Germline loops: CDR1 GEAIGNYY, CDR2 EKD. The CDR3 DNA sequence: TGTGCCTGTGACAGACTGGGGGATACCGATAAACTCATCTTT. Translation: CACDRLGDTDKLIF.

The rearrangement uses TRDV1 and TRDJ2; 10 positions match TRDD3. The CDR3 is 17 amino acids. Germline CDR1 is TSWWSYY and CDR2 is QGS. J lost 4 bases, V lost 4 bases, and 9 bases had no gene match. The DNA for the CDR3 is TGTGCTCTTGGGGGGGACTGGGGGATTTTTAGGACAGCACAACTCTTCTTT. Encoded protein: CALGGDWGIFRTAQLFF.

This clone is labeled medium-sized. The V and J genes are TRDV1 and TRDJ2; D uncertain. Germline V gives CDR1 TSWWSYY, CDR2 QGS. V lost 2 bases, J lost 1 base, and 20 bases lay in between. This CDR3 region has 19 residues. In DNA form, the CDR3 reads TGTGCTCTTGGGGAATGGGTACCGGTACCAGGAATTTTGACAGCACAACTCTTCTTT. Translating gives CALGEWVPVPGILTAQLFF.

A word on this clone: With a much larger clone just one base away, this may be a read error. The same CDR3 can be traced to other DNA sequences in this sample. V gene TRDV1 combines with J gene TRDJ1; D gene ambiguous. This CDR3 spans 20 amino acids. CDR1 is TSWWSYY and CDR2 is QGS in the germline V gene. The V end was cut by 2 bases, the J end by 0 bases, with 25 bases between. The CDR3 DNA is TGTGCTCTTGGGGAAATCCGGAGGATCCCTGCATGCCTATACACCGATAAACTCATCTTT. This encodes CALGEIRRIPACLYTDKLIF.

By its share, this clone is medium-sized. This chain connects TRDV3 to TRDJ1; 10 bases align to TRDD3. The J segment lost 0 bases and the V segment lost 2 bases, leaving 24 bases of the junction unmatched. Germline V gene lookup returns CDR1 TVYSNPD and CDR2 GDNSRS (reference sequence). The CDR3 is 21 amino acids. The CDR3 sequence is CAFPTPGLHYWGIRYTDKLIF. Here the CDR3 DNA reads TGTGCCTTTCCCACCCCTGGCCTTCATTACTGGGGGATCCGGTACACCGATAAACTCATCTTT.

On this clone itself: A read error may explain this, as a much larger clone is one base away. This CDR3 is also generated by other DNA sequences in the sample. This chain joins TRDV2 and TRDJ1, with D maybe TRDD3 (6 bases). The CDR3 is 13 amino acids. V lost 4 bases and J lost 4, with 12 bases in between. Looked up from germline, CDR1 is GEAIGNYY and CDR2 is EKD. The CDR3 coding sequence is TGTGCCTGTGAACGGGGATTGGGCGATAAACTCATCTTT. Residues: CACERGLGDKLIF.

Concerning this clone itself: Just one base apart from a much larger clone, this may be a read error. The genes are TRDV1 and TRDJ1; TRDD3 matches 13 bases. In germline, CDR1 is TSWWSYY, CDR2 QGS. Trimming at V came to 4 bases and at J to 0 bases, leaving 26 bases not matched to a gene. The CDR3 length is 24 residues. The CDR3 region has the DNA TGTGCTCTTGGGGGCACTTCCTGCGGGGTCCACTGTACTGGGGGATACGGGTACACCGATAAACTCATCTTT. Protein sequence: CALGGTSCGVHCTGGYGYTDKLIF.

This clone is deemed large (0.1 to 1%). The rearrangement links TRDV2 to TRDJ1; 7 bases match TRDD3. J was trimmed by 3 bases and V by 3 bases; bases with no gene match: 9. Per germline, CDR1 GEAIGNYY and CDR2 EKD. The CDR3 runs to 15 residues. The CDR3, as DNA: TGTGCCTGTGACTCCGGGGGATTTTGCGCCGATAAACTCATCTTT. This gives the protein CACDSGGFCADKLIF.

This clone is labeled as medium-sized (0.01 to 0.1%). CDR3 bases: TGTGCTCTTGGGGAACTTACTGGGGATACGCCTCCCGATAAACTCATCTTT. Translation: CALGELTGDTPPDKLIF. The chain links TRDV1 to TRDJ1; the match to TRDD3 covers 9 bases. CDR3 size: 17 residues. Germline CDR1 and CDR2: TSWWSYY and QGS. The trim removed 0 bases at V and 3 bases at J, leaving 8 bases unmatched.

Note on this clone: Possible read error: a much larger clone is one base away. The chain is built from TRDV2 and TRDJ3; TRDD3 matches at 13 bases. The CDR3 loop spans 24 amino acids. Trimming removed 4 bases from V and 0 bases from J; junction bases left unmatched: 20. Germline assignment: CDR1 GEAIGNYY and CDR2 EKD. This chain's CDR3 is CACETDPGVPYWGIRSWDTRQMFF. The CDR3 nucleotides are TGTGCCTGTGAGACCGACCCCGGCGTACCGTACTGGGGGATACGCTCCTGGGACACCCGACAGATGTTTTTC.